This TCR beta chain comes out of a study of blood T cell repertoires in COVID-19. This CDR3 is built from 15 residues. V shed 6 bases and J shed 5 bases, with 16 bases lying between them. Per the germline V gene, CDR1 is MNHEY and CDR2 is SMNVEV (reference sequence). This clone turned up a few times. Clones were read by immunoSEQ multiplex PCR, and TCRdb kept only the in-frame ones, dropping some. The data hold tens of thousands of clones, with 60% to 85% observed a single time. Sequenced input: peripheral blood. The receptor was derived from a man aged 25 to 40 with COVID-19, enrolled during active disease. This chain uses TRBV27 with TRBJ2-2, with TRBD2 as a possible D gene (6 bases). CDR3 sequence (DNA): TGTGCCAGCAGCTTCGGGACTCCCAGTACCGGGGAGCTGTTTTTT. Protein sequence: CASSFGTPSTGELFF.